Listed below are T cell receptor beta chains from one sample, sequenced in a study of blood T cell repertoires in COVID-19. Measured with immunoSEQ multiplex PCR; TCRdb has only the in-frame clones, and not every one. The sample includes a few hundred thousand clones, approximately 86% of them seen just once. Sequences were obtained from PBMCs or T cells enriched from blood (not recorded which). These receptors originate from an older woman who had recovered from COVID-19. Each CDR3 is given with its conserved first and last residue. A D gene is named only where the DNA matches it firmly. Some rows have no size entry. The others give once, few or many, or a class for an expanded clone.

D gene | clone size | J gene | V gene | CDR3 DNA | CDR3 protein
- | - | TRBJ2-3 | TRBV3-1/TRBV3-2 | TGTGCCAGCAGCCAGCGGGGTTCCACAGATACGCAGTATTTT | CASSQRGSTDTQYF
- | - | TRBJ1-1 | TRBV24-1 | TGTGCCACCAGTGATTCCGGGACAAAGAACACTGAAGCTTTCTTT | CATSDSGTKNTEAFF
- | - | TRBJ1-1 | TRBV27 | TGTGCCAGCAGTTCCCCAGGGAAAGGAAACACTGAAGCTTTCTTT | CASSSPGKGNTEAFF
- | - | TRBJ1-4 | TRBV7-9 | TGTGCCAGCAGCTGTCAGACAGGACAAGGGGCAACTAATGAAAAACTGTTTTTT | CASSCQTGQGATNEKLFF
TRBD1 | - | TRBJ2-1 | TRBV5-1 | TGCGCCAGCAGCTTGACAGGGGGTGGTAATGAGCAGTTCTTC | CASSLTGGGNEQFF
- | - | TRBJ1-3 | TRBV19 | TGTGCCAGTGGTGCGGCGCTTGGAAACACCATATATTTT | CASGAALGNTIYF
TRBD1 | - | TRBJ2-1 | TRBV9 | TGTGCCAGCAGCGGGACGGGACAGATTGACTACAATGAGCAGTTCTTC | CASSGTGQIDYNEQFF
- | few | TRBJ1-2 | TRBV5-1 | TGCGCCAGCAGCTTTGCAGAAAACTATGGCTACACCTTC | CASSFAENYGYTF
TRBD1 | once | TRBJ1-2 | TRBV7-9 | TGTGCCAGCAGCCCACCGGGACAGGGGTCTGGCTACACCTTC | CASSPPGQGSGYTF
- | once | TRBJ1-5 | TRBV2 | TGTGCCAGCAGTGAAGCTATGGGACGGGGGTATCCCCAGCATTTT | CASSEAMGRGYPQHF
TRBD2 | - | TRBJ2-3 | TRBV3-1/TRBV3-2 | TGTGCCAGCAGCCAAGCCCGGGGGGGTCAAGTCGCAGATACGCAGTATTTT | CASSQARGGQVADTQYF
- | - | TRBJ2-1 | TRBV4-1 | TGCGCCAGCAGCCAAAATTTATACAATGAGCAGTTCTTC | CASSQNLYNEQFF
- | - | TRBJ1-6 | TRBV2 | TGTGCCAGCAGTGAATACTCCTATAATTCACCCCTCCACTTT | CASSEYSYNSPLHF
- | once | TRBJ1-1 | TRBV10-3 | TGTGCCATCAGTACCCAGGCGACTGAAGCTTTCTTT | CAISTQATEAFF
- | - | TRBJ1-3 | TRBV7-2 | TGTGCCAGCAGCTTAAGCTTATCTGGAAACACCATATATTTT | CASSLSLSGNTIYF
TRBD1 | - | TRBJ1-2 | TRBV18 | TGTGCCAGCTCACCAGAGAGGGGGCCGACGGGCTACACCTTC | CASSPERGPTGYTF
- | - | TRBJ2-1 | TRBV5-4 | TGTGCCAGCAGCTTGAAACTGAATGAGCAGTTCTTC | CASSLKLNEQFF
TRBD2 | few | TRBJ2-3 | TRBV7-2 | TGTGCCAGCTTAGAGCTCGGGGGAGGGGCAGATACGCAGTATTTT | CASLELGGGADTQYF
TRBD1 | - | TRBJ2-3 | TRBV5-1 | TGCGCCAGCAGCCAGGACAGGGCCGAAGATACGCAGTATTTT | CASSQDRAEDTQYF
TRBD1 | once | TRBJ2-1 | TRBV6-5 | TGTGCCAGCAGTCAACAGGGGAGCGGGCAGTTCTTC | CASSQQGSGQFF
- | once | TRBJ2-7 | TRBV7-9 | TGTGCCAGCAGCGTGGAGCACTACGAGCAGTACTTC | CASSVEHYEQYF
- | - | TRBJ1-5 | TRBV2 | TGTGCCAGCAGCGCAGATAGCAATCAGCCCCAGCATTTT | CASSADSNQPQHF
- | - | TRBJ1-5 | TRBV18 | TGTGCCAGCTCACCCGGGTTAAATCAGCCCCAGCATTTT | CASSPGLNQPQHF
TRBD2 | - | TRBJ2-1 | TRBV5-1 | TGCGCCAGCAAGGGACTAGCGGGGGGTGCCAATGAGCAGTTCTTC | CASKGLAGGANEQFF
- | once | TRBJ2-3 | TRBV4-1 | TGCGCCAGCAGCCAAGATTGGCAGCGGCAGTATTTT | CASSQDWQRQYF
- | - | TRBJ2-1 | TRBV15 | TGTGCCACCAGCAGAGGATTGGGGCAGGGGTCCAATGAGCAGTTCTTC | CATSRGLGQGSNEQFF
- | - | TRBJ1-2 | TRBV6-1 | TGTGCCAGCAGTGAAGCGGGGGGGCCGCTCTATGGCTACACCTTC | CASSEAGGPLYGYTF
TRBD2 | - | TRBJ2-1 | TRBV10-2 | TGCGCCCGCAGCAGACGGGGGGGCCTTTACAATGAGCAGTTCTTC | CARSRRGGLYNEQFF
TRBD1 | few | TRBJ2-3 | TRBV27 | TGTGCCAGCAGGCGGACAGGGGGTACAGATACGCAGTATTTT | CASRRTGGTDTQYF
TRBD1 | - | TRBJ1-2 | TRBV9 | TGTGCCAGCAGCGTATGGACAGGCTCCTATGGCTACACCTTC | CASSVWTGSYGYTF
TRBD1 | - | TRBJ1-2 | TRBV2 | TGTGCCAGCCTGAGGCAGGGGGATGGCTACACCTTC | CASLRQGDGYTF
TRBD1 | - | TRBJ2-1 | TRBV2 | TGTGCCAGCAGCTTAGACAGGGGGCGATACAATGAGCAGTTCTTC | CASSLDRGRYNEQFF
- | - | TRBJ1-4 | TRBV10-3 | TGTGCCATCAGTGAGTCTCTCGGGGCAACTAATGAAAAACTGTTTTTT | CAISESLGATNEKLFF
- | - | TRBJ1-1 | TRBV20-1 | TGCAGTGCTAGTGAACAGCCGAACACTGAAGCTTTCTTT | CSASEQPNTEAFF
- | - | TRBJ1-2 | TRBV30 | TGTGCCTGGAGTGCTGACAGCGACGGCTACACCTTC | CAWSADSDGYTF
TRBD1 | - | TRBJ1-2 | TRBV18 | TGTGCCAGCTCACCAAGCGCAGGACAGGCTTCTATTGGCTACACCTTC | CASSPSAGQASIGYTF
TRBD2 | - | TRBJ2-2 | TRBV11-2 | TGTGCCAGCAGACCGAAGACTAGCGGGGGCGGGGAGCTGTTTTTT | CASRPKTSGGGELFF
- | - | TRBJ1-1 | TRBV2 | TGTGCCAGCAGTGAAGGGAGGGGGGGAGCCACTGAAGCTTTCTTT | CASSEGRGGATEAFF